These 25 T cell receptor beta chains share one sample of origin, sequenced in a study of long-term antiretroviral therapy in people with HIV. immunoSEQ v3.0 was run at survey level. The assay was immunoSEQ multiplex PCR, and TCRdb's table has in-frame clones only and misses some. The table has 28,000 or so clones, over 75% seen once. The specimen was unsorted PBMCs, collected 0.5 years after starting antiretroviral therapy. These receptors all come from a woman aged 18-35 years with HIV.

A few counts support this clone. The genes are TRBV19 and TRBJ2-1; 15 nucleotides align to TRBD2. V shed 4 bases and J 7 bases; nucleotides not matched to a gene: 5. Germline V gene lookup returns CDR1 LNHDA and CDR2 SQIVND (reference sequence). There are 16 residues in the CDR3. DNA of the CDR3: TGTGCCAGTAGTACGGGACTAGCGGGAGGTAATAATGAGCAGTTCTTC. Protein product: CASSTGLAGGNNEQFF.

The genes are TRBV4-3 and TRBJ2-5, with D maybe TRBD2 (6 bases). The CDR3 covers 16 residues. From germline, CDR1 is LGHNA and CDR2 YSLEER. Deletions cut 0 bases from V and 5 bases from J, with 16 bases between. CDR3 protein: CASSQDGGRGGETQYF. The CDR3 nucleotides read TGCGCCAGCAGCCAAGATGGCGGGCGGGGTGGGGAGACCCAGTACTTC.

In this sample, this clone turned up once. This rearrangement joins TRBV14 to TRBJ2-3, with TRBD2 matching over 9 bases. The CDR3 runs to 16 residues. Germline trimming cut 0 bases from V and 2 bases from J; bases unmatched to any gene: 3. Germline values: CDR1 SGHDN, CDR2 FVKESK. CDR3 loop: CASSQDLAGPTDTQYF. CDR3 nucleotide sequence: TGTGCCAGCAGCCAAGACCTAGCGGGGCCCACAGATACGCAGTATTTT.

This chain connects TRBV7-9 to TRBJ1-2, with D possibly TRBD1 on 6 matching bases. The V and J ends lost 5 bases and 2 bases respectively, with 12 bases between them. In germline, CDR1 is SEHNR, CDR2 FQNEAQ (reference sequence). The CDR3 consists of 14 residues. For the CDR3, the DNA is TGTGCCAGCAGCCAGTCGGACAGAAACTATGGCTACACCTTC. Its translation is CASSQSDRNYGYTF. The full variable domain, its missing parts supplied by reference TRBV7-9 and TRBJ1-2, is DTGVSQNPRHKITKRGQNVTFRCDPISEHNRLYWYRQTLGQGPEFLTYFQNEAQLEKSRLLSDRFSAERPKGSFSTLEIQRTEQGDSAMYLCASSQSDRNYGYTFGSGTRLTVV.

The chain has TRBV7-2 and TRBJ2-7, with 11 bases that match TRBD2. Losses at the gene ends were 1 base for V and 4 bases for J; bases not matched to a gene: 3. The CDR3 covers 15 residues. Looked up from germline, CDR1 is SGHTA and CDR2 is FQGNSA. The CDR3 DNA reads as TGTGCCAGCAGCTTAGTCACTAGCGGGAGTTACGAGCAGTACTTC. Amino acid sequence: CASSLVTSGSYEQYF.

This clone was recorded once. V usage is TRBV4-3 and J usage is TRBJ2-7; tentatively, D is TRBD1 (5 bases). The germline CDR1 and CDR2 sequences are LGHNA and YSLEER. The CDR3 has 15 residues. V was trimmed by 0 bases and J by 4 bases, leaving 13 bases between them. In nucleotides, the CDR3 is TGCGCCAGCAGCCAAGAAGAGCAGGGAAATTACGAGCAGTACTTC. This translates into CASSQEEQGNYEQYF.

The rearrangement links TRBV27 to TRBJ2-7, with 8 bases lining up with TRBD1. In germline, CDR1 is MNHEY, CDR2 SMNVEV (reference sequence). J was trimmed by 0 bases and V by 4 bases; bases with no gene match: 8. CDR3 length equals 16 residues. The CDR3 nucleotides are TGTGCCAGCAGTTCAAGGACGACAGGGGTCTCCTACGAGCAGTACTTC. This sequence encodes CASSSRTTGVSYEQYF.

The V call is TRBV29-1, the J call TRBJ2-4; the D gene is possibly TRBD1 (6 bases). CDR3 length: 14 amino acids. V gave up 4 bases and J gave up 0 bases, with 10 bases separating them. Germline V gene sequence: CDR1 SQVTM, CDR2 ANQGSEA. CDR3 DNA: TGCAGCGTTGCAGGACAGCTAGCCAAAAACATTCAGTACTTC. As protein: CSVAGQLAKNIQYF.

This chain joins TRBV10-3 and TRBJ2-7; 8 bases are a match to TRBD1. The CDR3 extends over 11 amino acids. With V trimmed by 8 bases and J by 3 bases, 0 bases remained unmatched. Germline CDR1 ENHRY, CDR2 SYGVKD. CDR3 coding DNA: TGTGCCATCGGACAGGGCTACGAGCAGTACTTC. Translating gives CAIGQGYEQYF.

The chain links TRBV18 to TRBJ2-5; 9 bases line up with TRBD1. Germline loops: CDR1 KGHSH, CDR2 LQKENI. J lost 5 bases, V lost 7 bases, and 8 bases had no gene match. The CDR3 loop spans 14 amino acids. CDR3: CASYDRGDKETQYF. In DNA form, the CDR3 reads TGTGCCAGCTACGACAGGGGGGACAAGGAGACCCAGTACTTC.

The chain uses TRBV4-1 and TRBJ2-2, with D perhaps TRBD1 (6 bases). The CDR3 spans 18 residues. Trimming pared 0 bases from V and 6 bases from J, leaving 20 bases between. CDR1 is MGHRA and CDR2 is YSYEKL in the germline V gene. The CDR3 sequence is CASSQDPDSSYNPGELFF. The CDR3 nucleotides are TGCGCCAGCAGCCAAGACCCGGACAGTAGCTATAACCCCGGGGAGCTGTTTTTT.

The V call is TRBV4-2, the J call TRBJ2-4; D is possibly TRBD1 (6 bases). V was trimmed by 0 bases and J by 9 bases, leaving 15 bases between them. Germline CDR1 LGHNA, CDR2 YNFKEQ. The CDR3 has 15 amino acids. This CDR3 reads CASSQEDVGAGIQYF. The CDR3 nucleotides are TGTGCCAGCAGCCAAGAAGATGTGGGGGCTGGCATTCAGTACTTC.

The chain couples TRBV18 to TRBJ1-2; 11 positions agree with TRBD1. The V gene end was trimmed by 6 bases and the J gene end by 4 bases; junction bases not matched to a gene: 10. The CDR3 spans 16 residues. Germline CDR1 and CDR2: KGHSH and LQKENI. Here the CDR3 DNA reads TGTGCCAGCTCTCCCGGGGGGACAGGGGGATTCTATGGCTACACCTTC. This translates into CASSPGGTGGFYGYTF.

The chain links TRBV4-3 to TRBJ2-4; D gene ambiguous. The CDR3 is 20 residues long. Trimming left V 0 bases short and J 0 bases short, with 21 bases between. Germline V gives CDR1 LGHNA, CDR2 YSLEER. In DNA, the CDR3 is TGCGCCAGCAGCCAAGATTGGACCAGTTCTATCTTTCTAGCCAAAAACATTCAGTACTTC. Amino acid sequence: CASSQDWTSSIFLAKNIQYF.

The chain combines TRBV7-2 with TRBJ2-2; D remains ambiguous. Trimming took 0 bases from V and 3 from J, leaving 8 bases between them. The CDR3 is 15 amino acids. Germline V CDR1 and CDR2: SGHTA, FQGNSA. The DNA of the CDR3 is TGTGCCAGCAGCTTAGCGGGATGGTACACCGGGGAGCTGTTTTTT. Its translation: CASSLAGWYTGELFF.

The V call is TRBV7-9, the J call TRBJ1-1; the D gene is possibly TRBD1 (6 bases). The CDR3 extends over 17 amino acids. Trimming cost V 5 bases and J 4 bases, with 23 bases left between them. Germline-derived CDR1 and CDR2 are SEHNR and FQNEAQ (reference sequence). CDR3 DNA sequence: TGTGCCAGCAGCCTAACCGGGGGGGGCGCCGTGGGCACTGAAGCTTTCTTT. Translated: CASSLTGGGAVGTEAFF.

The CDR3: CASSIWRAGANSYEQYF. CDR3 DNA: TGTGCCAGTAGTATATGGAGGGCAGGGGCGAACTCCTACGAGCAGTACTTC. The V and J genes are TRBV19 and TRBJ2-7; D assignment may be TRBD1 or TRBD2 (6 bases each). The CDR3 has 17 residues. V lost 2 bases and J 0 bases, leaving 17 bases between the germline ends. The germline V gene encodes CDR1 LNHDA and CDR2 SQIVND (reference sequence).

This chain uses TRBV7-2 with TRBJ2-1; no definite D call. V dropped 7 bases and J dropped 7 bases, with 14 bases sitting between them. The CDR3 extends over 13 amino acids. Germline V gives CDR1 SGHTA, CDR2 FQGNSA. The CDR3 sequence: CASKLSLGNEQFF. CDR3 DNA sequence: TGTGCCAGCAAACTTAGCCTAGGGAATGAGCAGTTCTTC. The full variable domain, with the rest looked up from reference TRBV7-2 and TRBJ2-1, is GAGVSQSPSNKVTEKGKDVELRCDPISGHTALYWYRQSLGQGLEFLIYFQGNSAPDKSGLPSDRFSAERTGGSVSTLTIQRTQQEDSAVYLCASKLSLGNEQFFGPGTRLTVL.

This clone was observed a few times. The chain uses TRBV6-5 and TRBJ2-7, with 9 positions matching TRBD1. Germline assignment: CDR1 MNHEY and CDR2 SVGAGI. Trimming removed 5 bases from V and 2 bases from J; junction bases left unmatched: 4. This CDR3 has 14 residues. The CDR3 loop is CASSQDRGPYEQYF. The CDR3 DNA sequence: TGTGCCAGCAGTCAGGACAGGGGACCCTACGAGCAGTACTTC.

V is TRBV28 and J is TRBJ1-1; D is unclear. The germline V gene has CDR1 MDHEN and CDR2 SYDVKM. The CDR3 runs to 15 residues. The V end lost 5 bases, the J end lost 0 bases, and 13 bases lay between the germline ends. The CDR3 DNA reads as TGTGCCAGCAGTGTCCTCCGCGTCTTGAACACTGAAGCTTTCTTT. Translation: CASSVLRVLNTEAFF.

The chain carries TRBV18 and TRBJ1-1, with 8 bases aligning to TRBD1. The CDR3 covers 16 residues. J lost 1 base, V lost 6 bases, and 10 bases had no gene match. Germline-derived CDR1 and CDR2 are KGHSH and LQKENI. This CDR3 reads CASSRKQTGANTEAFF. Here the CDR3 DNA reads TGTGCCAGCTCCCGAAAACAGACAGGGGCGAACACTGAAGCTTTCTTT.

V usage is TRBV5-1 and J usage is TRBJ1-3, with D unclear. Germline V gives CDR1 SGHRS, CDR2 YFSETQ. Between the trimmed V and J ends, which lost 0 bases and 0 bases, there was a span of 10 bases. This CDR3 has 16 amino acids. CDR3 residues: CASSLGSVTSGNTIYF. The CDR3, as DNA: TGCGCCAGCAGCTTGGGATCGGTAACCTCTGGAAACACCATATATTTT.

The CDR3: CASSLQGGLAHDTQYF. CDR3 nucleotides: TGTGCCAGCAGCCTCCAAGGGGGACTAGCTCACGATACGCAGTATTTT. The chain is built from TRBV7-2 and TRBJ2-3; 9 nucleotides line up with TRBD2. Germline loops: CDR1 SGHTA, CDR2 FQGNSA. The V and J ends lost 5 bases and 6 bases, in that order; junction bases with no gene match: 12. This CDR3 region has 16 residues.

V gene TRBV2 combines with J gene TRBJ1-4; maybe TRBD1 (5 bases). The CDR3 has 13 amino acids. Trimming shortened V by 7 bases and J by 5 bases, and 11 bases separated the two germline ends. Germline V gene data show CDR1 as SNHLY and CDR2 as FYNNEI. CDR3 protein: CASKGEGNEKLFF. Here the CDR3 DNA reads TGTGCCAGCAAAGGGGAGGGGAATGAAAAACTGTTTTTT.

CDR3 loop: CASSFRQVLTNTGELFF. DNA of the CDR3: TGTGCCAGCAGTTTCCGACAGGTTCTCACAAACACCGGGGAGCTGTTTTTT. The chain joins TRBV2 to TRBJ2-2; tentative D call: TRBD1 (6 bases). The V end lost 5 bases, the J end lost 2 bases, and 18 bases lay between the germline ends. This CDR3 is 17 amino acids long. CDR1 is SNHLY and CDR2 is FYNNEI in the germline V gene.